This T cell receptor (beta chain) is from a study of shared clonotypes between healthy human individuals. Note on this clone: This CDR3 is also generated by other DNA sequences in the sample.

Measured with immunoSEQ multiplex PCR; TCRdb has only the in-frame clones, and not every one. The sample lists hundreds of thousands of clones, roughly 97% occurring once. The TCR sequence derives from a woman younger than 45 in good health. The sequenced sample consisted of naive CD4+ T cells sorted from blood. Subset of the sample: CD45RA+ positively selected.

The chain's CDR3 is CASSSRNQPQHF. The CDR3, as DNA: TGTGCCAGCAGTTCCAGGAATCAGCCCCAGCATTTT. The chain couples TRBV28 to TRBJ1-5; D is unresolved. Trimming removed 4 bases at V and 4 bases at J, with 5 bases between. Germline V gene data show CDR1 as MDHEN and CDR2 as SYDVKM. The CDR3 length is 12 residues. Full variable domain (rest looked up from reference TRBV28 and TRBJ1-5): DVKVTQSSRYLVKRTGEKVFLECVQDMDHENMFWYRQDPGLGLRLIYFSYDVKMKEKGDIPEGYSVSREKKERFSLILESASTNQTSMYLCASSSRNQPQHFGDGTRLSIL.